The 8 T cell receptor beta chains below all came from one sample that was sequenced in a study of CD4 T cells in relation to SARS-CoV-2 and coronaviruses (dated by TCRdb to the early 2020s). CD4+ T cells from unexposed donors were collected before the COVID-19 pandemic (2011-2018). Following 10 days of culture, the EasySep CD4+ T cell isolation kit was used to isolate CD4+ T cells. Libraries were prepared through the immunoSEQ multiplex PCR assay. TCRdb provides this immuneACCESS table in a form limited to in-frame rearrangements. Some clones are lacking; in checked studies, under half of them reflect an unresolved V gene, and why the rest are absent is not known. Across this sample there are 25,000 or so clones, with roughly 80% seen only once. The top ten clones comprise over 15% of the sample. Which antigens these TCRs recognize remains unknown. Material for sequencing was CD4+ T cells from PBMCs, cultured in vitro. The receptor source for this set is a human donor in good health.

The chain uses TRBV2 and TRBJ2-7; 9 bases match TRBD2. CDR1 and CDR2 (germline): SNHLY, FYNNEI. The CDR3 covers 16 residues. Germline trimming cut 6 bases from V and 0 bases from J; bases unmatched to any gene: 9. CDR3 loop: CASSDEVAGASYEQYF. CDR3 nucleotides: TGTGCCAGCAGCGATGAAGTAGCGGGAGCCTCCTACGAGCAGTACTTC.

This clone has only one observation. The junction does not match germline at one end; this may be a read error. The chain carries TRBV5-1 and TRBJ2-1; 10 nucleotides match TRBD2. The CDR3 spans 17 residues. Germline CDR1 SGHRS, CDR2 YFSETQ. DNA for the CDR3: TGCGCCAGCAGTTTGGACCGGACTAGCGGAAGTTTTTTTGGGCAGTTCTTC. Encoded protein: CASSLDRTSGSFFGQFF.

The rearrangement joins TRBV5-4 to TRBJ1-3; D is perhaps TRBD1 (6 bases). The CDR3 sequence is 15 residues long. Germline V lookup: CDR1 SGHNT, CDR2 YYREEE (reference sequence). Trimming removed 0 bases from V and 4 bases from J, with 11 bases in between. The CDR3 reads CASSLATGLGNTIYF. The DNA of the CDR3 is TGTGCCAGCAGCTTGGCCACAGGGTTGGGAAACACCATATATTTT.

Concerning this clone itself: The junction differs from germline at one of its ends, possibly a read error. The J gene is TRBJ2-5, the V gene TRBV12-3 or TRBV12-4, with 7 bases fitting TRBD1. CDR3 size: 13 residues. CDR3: CASTLHPDRTPYF. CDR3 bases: TGTGCCAGCACCCTCCACCCGGACAGGACCCCGTACTTC.

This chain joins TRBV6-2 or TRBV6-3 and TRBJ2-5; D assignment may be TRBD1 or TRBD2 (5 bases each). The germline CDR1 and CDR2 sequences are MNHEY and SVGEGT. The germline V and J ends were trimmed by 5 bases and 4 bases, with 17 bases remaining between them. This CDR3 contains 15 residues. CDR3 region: CASSATGIQGETQYF. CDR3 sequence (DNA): TGTGCCAGCAGTGCCACCGGGATCCAGGGAGAGACCCAGTACTTC.

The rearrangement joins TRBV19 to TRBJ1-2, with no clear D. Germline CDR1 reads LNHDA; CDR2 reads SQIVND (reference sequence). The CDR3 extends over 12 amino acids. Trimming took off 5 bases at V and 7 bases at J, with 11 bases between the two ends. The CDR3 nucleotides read TGTGCCAGTAGTGTGACCGCCCTTGGCTACACCTTC. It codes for CASSVTALGYTF.

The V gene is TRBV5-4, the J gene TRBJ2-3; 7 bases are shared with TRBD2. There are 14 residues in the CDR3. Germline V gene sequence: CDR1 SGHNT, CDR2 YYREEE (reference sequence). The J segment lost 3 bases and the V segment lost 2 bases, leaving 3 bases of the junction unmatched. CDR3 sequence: CASSFAGETDTQYF. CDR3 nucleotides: TGTGCCAGCAGCTTTGCGGGGGAGACAGATACGCAGTATTTT.

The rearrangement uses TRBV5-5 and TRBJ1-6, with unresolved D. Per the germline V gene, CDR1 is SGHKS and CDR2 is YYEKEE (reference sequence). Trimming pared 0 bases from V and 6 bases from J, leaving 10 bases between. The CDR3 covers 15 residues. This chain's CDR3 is CASSLGQTINSPLHF. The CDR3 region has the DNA TGTGCCAGCAGCTTGGGGCAGACAATTAATTCACCCCTCCACTTT.